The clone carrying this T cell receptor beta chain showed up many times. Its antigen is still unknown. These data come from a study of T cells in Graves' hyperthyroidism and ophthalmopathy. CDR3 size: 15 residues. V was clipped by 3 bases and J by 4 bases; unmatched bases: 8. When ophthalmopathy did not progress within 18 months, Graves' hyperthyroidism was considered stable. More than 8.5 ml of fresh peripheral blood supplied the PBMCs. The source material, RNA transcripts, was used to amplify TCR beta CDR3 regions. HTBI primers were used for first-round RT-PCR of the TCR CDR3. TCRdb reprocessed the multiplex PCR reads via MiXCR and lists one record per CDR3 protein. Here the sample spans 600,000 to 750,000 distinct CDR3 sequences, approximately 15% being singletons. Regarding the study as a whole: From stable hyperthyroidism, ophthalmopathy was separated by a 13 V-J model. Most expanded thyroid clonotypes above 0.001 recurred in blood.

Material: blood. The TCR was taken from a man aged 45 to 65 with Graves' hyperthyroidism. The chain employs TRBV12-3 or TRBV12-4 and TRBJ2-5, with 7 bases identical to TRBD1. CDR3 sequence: CASSFEGARVETQYF. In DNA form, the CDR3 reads TGTGCCAGCAGTTTTGAGGGGGCGCGGGTAGAGACCCAGTACTTC.